A selection of T cell receptor beta chains follows, all from one sample in a study of long-term antiretroviral therapy in people with HIV. TCRdb's table, derived via immunoSEQ multiplex PCR, lists solely in-frame clones and lacks some. The sample includes approximately 33,000 clones, around four fifths of them seen just once. Sequencing used unsorted PBMCs, obtained 0.4 years before starting antiretroviral therapy. Receptors were obtained from a young man with HIV. CDR3s include the opening cysteine and the closing phenylalanine or tryptophan. The D gene is left open where the match is weak. Some rows have no size entry. The others give once, few or many, or a class for an expanded clone.

d_gene	v_gene	abundance	j_gene	CDR3aa	CDR3nt
TRBD2	TRBV10-1	few	TRBJ2-7	CASSGRAGRRLAGRCSYEQYF	TGCGCCAGCAGTGGGCGAGCAGGGAGGCGGCTAGCGGGTAGGTGCTCCTACGAGCAGTACTTC
NA	TRBV5-1	NA	TRBJ2-7	CASSLVGGGEQYF	TGCGCCAGCAGCTTGGTGGGTGGAGGCGAGCAGTACTTC
NA	TRBV5-4	NA	TRBJ2-1	CASSLGVGVYEQFF	TGTGCCAGCAGCCTCGGTGTGGGGGTTTATGAGCAGTTCTTC
NA	TRBV6-6	few	TRBJ1-2	CASRPPQGSYGYTF	TGTGCCAGCAGACCACCCCAGGGTTCTTATGGCTACACCTTC
NA	TRBV14	NA	TRBJ1-2	CASSQSSRVYGYTF	TGTGCCAGCAGCCAATCCTCGAGAGTATATGGCTACACCTTC
TRBD2	TRBV13	NA	TRBJ2-7	CASSSPGLASREQYF	TGTGCCAGCAGCTCACCGGGACTAGCAAGCCGCGAGCAGTACTTC
TRBD2	TRBV7-2	NA	TRBJ2-1	CASSDLAGYNEQFF	TGTGCCAGCAGCGATCTAGCGGGTTACAATGAGCAGTTCTTC
TRBD1	TRBV9	NA	TRBJ2-1	CASSARDDRGLNEQFF	TGTGCCAGCAGCGCACGCGATGACAGGGGACTTAATGAGCAGTTCTTC
NA	TRBV29-1	NA	TRBJ2-1	CSADRGGYNEQFF	TGCAGCGCGGACCGAGGAGGCTACAATGAGCAGTTCTTC
TRBD1	TRBV4-1	NA	TRBJ2-7	CASSHEGQSRNEQYF	TGCGCCAGCAGCCACGAGGGACAGTCAAGAAACGAGCAGTACTTC
NA	TRBV5-6	NA	TRBJ1-2	CASSENARSANYGYTF	TGTGCCAGCAGCGAAAATGCCAGATCAGCTAACTATGGCTACACCTTC
NA	TRBV9	once	TRBJ2-7	CASSVGAGFNEQYF	TGTGCCAGCAGCGTAGGGGCAGGATTTAACGAGCAGTACTTC
NA	TRBV15	NA	TRBJ2-3	CATSGSLISTDTQYF	TGTGCCACCAGTGGTTCCCTCATTAGCACAGATACGCAGTATTTT
TRBD2	TRBV5-1	NA	TRBJ2-1	CASRTREIGEQFF	TGCGCCAGCCGGACGCGGGAGATCGGTGAGCAGTTCTTC
NA	TRBV4-1	NA	TRBJ1-3	CASSPIGRGALGNTIYF	TGCGCCAGCAGTCCGATAGGGAGGGGAGCTCTTGGAAACACCATATATTTT
TRBD1	TRBV27	NA	TRBJ1-2	CASSLSRHRGFPRYGYTF	TGTGCCAGCAGTTTATCGAGGCACAGGGGGTTTCCTAGGTATGGCTACACCTTC
NA	TRBV5-4	NA	TRBJ2-1	CASSPYDSYNEQFF	TGTGCCAGCAGCCCCTACGACTCCTACAATGAGCAGTTCTTC
NA	TRBV6-5	NA	TRBJ2-7	CASSQTHRDWEQYF	TGTGCCAGCAGCCAGACCCACAGGGATTGGGAGCAGTACTTC
NA	TRBV4-3	NA	TRBJ2-7	CASSQPGTYEQYF	TGCGCCAGCAGCCAACCGGGGACCTACGAGCAGTACTTC
NA	TRBV6-1	NA	TRBJ1-6	CASSEAAAINSPLHF	TGTGCCAGCAGTGAAGCTGCGGCCATTAATTCACCCCTCCACTTT
NA	TRBV4-3	NA	TRBJ2-1	CASSQVSDGYNEQFF	TGCGCCAGCAGCCAAGTGTCAGATGGATACAATGAGCAGTTCTTC
NA	TRBV4-3	NA	TRBJ2-6	CASSQDPWGQGSYRGANVLTF	TGCGCCAGCAGCCAAGATCCCTGGGGGCAGGGAAGCTACCGGGGGGCCAACGTCCTGACTTTC
NA	TRBV7-3	NA	TRBJ1-6	CASSLTGRYNSPLHF	TGTGCCAGCAGCTTAACGGGACGGTATAATTCACCCCTCCACTTT
NA	TRBV7-7	NA	TRBJ2-2	CASSHGPNTGELFF	TGTGCTAGCAGCCACGGACCGAACACCGGGGAGCTGTTTTTT
NA	TRBV6-8	NA	TRBJ1-3	CASSSPGTSSGNTIYF	TGTGCCAGCTCCTCTCCCGGGACATCCTCTGGAAACACCATATATTTT
NA	TRBV10-3	NA	TRBJ2-5	CAISVRGVETQYF	TGTGCCATCAGTGTAAGGGGGGTGGAGACCCAGTACTTC
NA	TRBV9	NA	TRBJ2-2	CASSVRPGTGELFF	TGTGCCAGCAGCGTCCGACCGGGAACCGGGGAGCTGTTTTTT
NA	TRBV19	NA	TRBJ2-1	CASSTRGGPYNEQFF	TGTGCCAGTAGTACAAGGGGGGGTCCCTACAATGAGCAGTTCTTC
NA	TRBV5-6	NA	TRBJ2-1	CASSSWGAGANEQFF	TGTGCCAGCAGCTCGTGGGGAGCTGGGGCCAATGAGCAGTTCTTC
TRBD1	TRBV7-8	NA	TRBJ1-1	CASSLARTGGRGAEAFF	TGTGCCAGCAGCTTAGCGAGGACAGGGGGCAGAGGTGCTGAAGCTTTCTTT
NA	TRBV11-3	NA	TRBJ2-1	CASSLGPGRRNEQFF	TGTGCCAGCAGCTTAGGACCCGGTCGGCGGAATGAGCAGTTCTTC
NA	TRBV10-3	NA	TRBJ2-1	CAISVNLAKDEQFF	TGTGCCATCAGTGTAAACCTAGCAAAGGATGAGCAGTTCTTC
NA	TRBV10-3	NA	TRBJ1-5	CAISEGSQPQHF	TGTGCCATCAGTGAAGGGAGTCAGCCCCAGCATTTT
TRBD1	TRBV9	few	TRBJ1-6	CASSAGTGGTPLHF	TGTGCCAGCAGCGCCGGGACAGGGGGGACACCCCTCCACTTT
NA	TRBV29-1	once	TRBJ2-3	CSVFEGDSTDTQYF	TGCAGCGTGTTCGAAGGAGATAGCACAGATACGCAGTATTTT
NA	TRBV6-5	NA	TRBJ2-7	CASSYSSRQAYEQYF	TGTGCCAGCAGTTACTCGAGTAGGCAGGCTTACGAGCAGTACTTC
TRBD2	TRBV28	NA	TRBJ2-1	CASTREGQSLAQFF	TGTGCCAGCACCCGGGAGGGCCAGAGCCTGGCGCAGTTCTTC
NA	TRBV20-1	NA	TRBJ2-1	CSARITNEQFF	TGCAGTGCTAGAATAACCAATGAGCAGTTCTTC
NA	TRBV9	NA	TRBJ2-6	CASSPGRSGANVLTF	TGTGCCAGCAGCCCGGGAAGGTCTGGGGCCAACGTCCTGACTTTC
NA	TRBV4-3	NA	TRBJ1-1	CASSQVAGNTEAFF	TGCGCCAGCAGCCAAGTTGCTGGGAACACTGAAGCTTTCTTT
NA	TRBV30	NA	TRBJ2-3	CAWTSGDTQYF	TGTGCCTGGACCTCAGGGGATACGCAGTATTTT
TRBD1	TRBV11-3	NA	TRBJ2-7	CASSLDRAGGKGEQYF	TGTGCCAGCAGCTTAGATCGGGCAGGGGGTAAGGGCGAGCAGTACTTC
NA	TRBV7-2	NA	TRBJ2-7	CASSLFSEQYF	TGTGCCAGCAGCTTATTCTCCGAGCAGTACTTC
NA	TRBV7-9	once	TRBJ1-1	CASSLENRMNTEAFF	TGTGCCAGCAGCTTAGAGAACAGAATGAACACTGAAGCTTTCTTT
NA	TRBV13	NA	TRBJ2-1	CASSSVGGPAYNEQFF	TGTGCCAGCAGCTCAGTGGGGGGCCCGGCCTACAATGAGCAGTTCTTC
TRBD2	TRBV5-4	once	TRBJ2-3	CASRGLAGEVTDTQYF	TGTGCCAGCAGGGGACTAGCGGGAGAGGTTACAGATACGCAGTATTTT
NA	TRBV6-5	once	TRBJ1-1	CASSYSRGGTTEAFF	TGTGCCAGCAGTTACTCGAGAGGGGGTACCACTGAAGCTTTCTTT
TRBD1	TRBV6-1	NA	TRBJ2-7	CASRWGQVLYEQYF	TGTGCCAGCAGGTGGGGACAGGTCCTCTACGAGCAGTACTTC
NA	TRBV6-4	NA	TRBJ2-6	CASSQGGSSGANVLTF	TGTGCCAGCAGTCAAGGGGGTTCCTCTGGGGCCAACGTCCTGACTTTC
NA	TRBV21-1	few	TRBJ1-2	CASSKEKRFLGTF	TGTGCCAGCAGCAAAGAGAAGCGGTTCCTGGGGACCTTC